This T cell receptor beta chain was identified in a study of cytomegalovirus exposure and HLA in healthy donors. Findings and limits, study-wide: The listing of roughly 160 TCR beta chains classed them as cytomegalovirus-associated.

Points on this clone: Its antigen remains unknown.

PCR was performed using 60 Vbeta and 13 Jbeta primers. The protocol was immunoSEQ multiplex PCR, while the TCRdb copy is restricted to in-frame clones and leaves out a portion. The table shows about 120,000 clones, with around 83% occurring only once. Sequenced: PBMCs. This TCR was sampled from a human donor in good health.

In nucleotides, the CDR3 is TGCAGCGTTACAGGAGTGGCGGGGAAGCACGGCTACACCTTC. This gives the protein CSVTGVAGKHGYTF. V is TRBV29-1 and J is TRBJ1-2; a weak D match, TRBD1 (5 bases). In germline, CDR1 is SQVTM, CDR2 ANQGSEA. V was clipped by 5 bases and J by 8 bases, with 21 bases between them. The CDR3 contains 14 residues. Using reference TRBV29-1 and TRBJ1-2 for the parts outside the CDR3, the full variable domain is SAVISQKPSRDICQRGTSLTIQCQVDSQVTMMFWYRQQPGQSLTLIATANQGSEATYESGFVIDKFPISRPNLTFSTLTVSNMSPEDSSIYLCSVTGVAGKHGYTFGSGTRLTVV.